Relative to its sample, the clone carrying this TCR beta chain is medium-sized. Its specificity is unknown. This sample was included in a study of T cell repertoires in aging, cancer and after chemotherapy. Background on the study: Paired samples before and after chemotherapy came from glioblastoma patients receiving temozolomide-based therapy.

V gave up 5 bases and J gave up 12 bases; unmatched junction bases: 20. This CDR3 has 16 residues. Germline V lookup: CDR1 MNHEY, CDR2 SVGAGI. Rearranged V-D-J TRB sequences were amplified with a mixed TRB-A/B primer pool. TCRdb analysed the multiplex PCR reads with MiXCR anew, one entry per CDR3 protein. The table shows 2,500 to 3,000 distinct CDR3 sequences, with less than 25% occurring only once. The template was genomic DNA from peripheral blood, not RNA. Regarding the study as a whole: Untreated cancer patients had significantly lower blood TCR diversity than age-matched healthy donors. In cancer patients, declining TCR diversity with age involved lost richness and lost evenness.

This chain joins TRBV6-5 and TRBJ1-2; 8 nucleotides match TRBD1. The source is a human donor with a solid tumor. Sequenced material: blood. CDR3 nucleotide sequence: TGTGCCAGCAGTGGACTTACGTTGGGACAGGACAAGAGGGACACCTTC. It codes for CASSGLTLGQDKRDTF.